This T cell receptor beta chain comes out of a study of T cell clonality in common variable immunodeficiency. The study's findings and limits: Compared with healthy controls, CVID subjects showed increased TCRbeta clonality, mostly in about a third.

Generated by immunoSEQ multiplex PCR, the TCRdb table keeps only in-frame clones and is missing some. This repertoire holds 25,000 to 35,000 clones, and none appear only once. This CDR3 is 14 amino acids long. The germline gives CDR1 LGHNA, CDR2 YNFKEQ. This clone was observed at least ten times. As yet, its antigen is unknown. At one boundary the junction diverges from the germline segment, which might be a read error. The read ends 3 residues before the CDR3 terminus; that terminus is restored from the germline J gene. Sequenced sample: peripheral blood mononuclear cells. This TCR derives from a person aged 18 to 70 in good health. This rearrangement joins TRBV4-2 to TRBJ2-7; TRBD1 agrees at 8 bases. The CDR3 loop is CASSREGQAYEQYF. The sequenced CDR3 bases are TGCGCCAGCAGCCGAGAGGGACAGGCCTACGAG.